Sequencing of this TCR beta chain was carried out in a study of T cells in localized non-small cell lung cancer. Points on this clone: The antigen remains unidentified.

Germline V CDR1 and CDR2: SNHLY, FYNNEI. This CDR3 has 12 residues. Trimming stripped 10 bases from V and 5 bases from J, with 14 bases between. The assay was immunoSEQ multiplex PCR, and TCRdb's table has in-frame clones only and misses some. This sample yields 40,000 to 60,000 clones, of which about four fifths are seen a single time; approximately 17% belongs to the top ten. Study-level findings and limits: A median of about 58 of the top 100 tumor clones appeared in adjacent lung, which was paired and uninvolved. Adjacent uninvolved lung tissue had the highest T cell clonality, exceeding tumor. A denser population of T cells in blood accompanied longer overall survival.

The chain has TRBV2 and TRBJ2-5; no definite D call. This clonotype was sampled from a man between 40 and 70 years old with stage III lung adenocarcinoma. The specimen comprised peripheral blood mononuclear cells, sampled before any cancer treatment. CDR3 nucleotides: TGTGCCATCTCAGCTTTTGAGGAGACCCAGTACTTC. Encoded protein: CAISAFEETQYF.